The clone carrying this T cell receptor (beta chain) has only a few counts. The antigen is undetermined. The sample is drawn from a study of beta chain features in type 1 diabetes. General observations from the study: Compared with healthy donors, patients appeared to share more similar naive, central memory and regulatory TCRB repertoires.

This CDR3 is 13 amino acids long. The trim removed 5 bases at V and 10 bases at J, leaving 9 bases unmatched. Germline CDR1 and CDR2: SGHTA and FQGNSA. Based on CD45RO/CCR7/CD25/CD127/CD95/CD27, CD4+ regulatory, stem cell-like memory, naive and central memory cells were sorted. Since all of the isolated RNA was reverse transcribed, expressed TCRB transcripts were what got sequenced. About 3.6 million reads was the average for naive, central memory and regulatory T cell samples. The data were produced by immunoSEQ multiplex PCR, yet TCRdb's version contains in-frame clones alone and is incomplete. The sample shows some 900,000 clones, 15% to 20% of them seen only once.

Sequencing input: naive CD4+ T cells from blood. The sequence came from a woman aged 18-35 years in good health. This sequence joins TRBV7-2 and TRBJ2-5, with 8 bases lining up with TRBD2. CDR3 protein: CASSREPSGGQYF. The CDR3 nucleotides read TGTGCCAGCAGCCGTGAGCCAAGCGGGGGCCAGTACTTC.